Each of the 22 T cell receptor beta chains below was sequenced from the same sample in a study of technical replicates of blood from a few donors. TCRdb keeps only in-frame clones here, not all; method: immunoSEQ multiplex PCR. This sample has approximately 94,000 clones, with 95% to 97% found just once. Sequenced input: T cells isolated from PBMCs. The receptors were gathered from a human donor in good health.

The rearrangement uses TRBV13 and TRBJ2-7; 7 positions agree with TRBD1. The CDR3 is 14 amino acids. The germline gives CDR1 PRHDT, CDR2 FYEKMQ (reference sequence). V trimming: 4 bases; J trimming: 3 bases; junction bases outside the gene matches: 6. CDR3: CASSSPGQLYEQYF. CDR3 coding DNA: TGTGCCAGCAGCTCTCCGGGACAGCTCTACGAGCAGTACTTC.

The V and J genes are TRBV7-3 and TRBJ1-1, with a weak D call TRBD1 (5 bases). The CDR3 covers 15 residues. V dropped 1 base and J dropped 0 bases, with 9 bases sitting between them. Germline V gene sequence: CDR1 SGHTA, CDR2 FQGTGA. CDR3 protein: CASSLIGGMNTEAFF. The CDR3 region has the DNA TGTGCCAGCAGCTTAATCGGGGGGATGAACACTGAAGCTTTCTTT.

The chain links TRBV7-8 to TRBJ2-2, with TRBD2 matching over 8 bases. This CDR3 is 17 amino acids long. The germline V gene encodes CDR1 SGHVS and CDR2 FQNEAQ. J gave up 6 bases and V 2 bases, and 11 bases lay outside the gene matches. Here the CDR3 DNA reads TGTGCCAGCAGCTTAAAGGGAGCAGCGGGAGCGGCCGGGGAGCTGTTTTTT. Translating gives CASSLKGAAGAAGELFF.

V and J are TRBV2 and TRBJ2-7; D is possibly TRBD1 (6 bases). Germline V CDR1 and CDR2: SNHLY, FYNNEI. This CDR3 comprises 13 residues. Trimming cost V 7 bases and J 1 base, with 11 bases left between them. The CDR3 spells CASTGTPSYEQYF. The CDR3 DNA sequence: TGTGCCAGCACCGGGACACCTTCCTACGAGCAGTACTTC. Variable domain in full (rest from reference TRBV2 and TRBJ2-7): EPEVTQTPSHQVTQMGQEVILRCVPISNHLYFYWYRQILGQKVEFLVSFYNNEISEKSEIFDDQFSVERPDGSNFTLKIRSTKLEDSAMYFCASTGTPSYEQYFGPGTRLTVT.

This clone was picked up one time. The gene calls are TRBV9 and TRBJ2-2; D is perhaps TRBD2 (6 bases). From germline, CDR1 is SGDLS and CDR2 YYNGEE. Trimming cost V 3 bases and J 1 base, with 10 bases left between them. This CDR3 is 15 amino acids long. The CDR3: CASSGDSLNTGELFF. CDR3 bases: TGTGCCAGCAGCGGGGACTCCCTGAACACCGGGGAGCTGTTTTTT.

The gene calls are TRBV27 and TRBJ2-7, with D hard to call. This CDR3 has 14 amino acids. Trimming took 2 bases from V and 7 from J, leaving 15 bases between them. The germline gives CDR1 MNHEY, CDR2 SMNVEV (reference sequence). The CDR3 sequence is CASSLSQHLAEQYF. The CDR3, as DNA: TGTGCCAGCAGTTTAAGCCAGCACTTAGCAGAGCAGTACTTC.

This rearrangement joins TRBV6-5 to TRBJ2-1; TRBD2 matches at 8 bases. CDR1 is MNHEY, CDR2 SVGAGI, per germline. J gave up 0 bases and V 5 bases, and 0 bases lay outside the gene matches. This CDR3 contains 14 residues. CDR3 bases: TGTGCCAGCAGTAGCGGGAGCTCCTACAATGAGCAGTTCTTC. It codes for CASSSGSSYNEQFF.

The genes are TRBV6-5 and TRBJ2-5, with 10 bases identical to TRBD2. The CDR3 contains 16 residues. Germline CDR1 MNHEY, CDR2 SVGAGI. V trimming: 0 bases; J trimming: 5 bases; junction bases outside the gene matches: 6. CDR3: CASSYSLAGVDETQYF. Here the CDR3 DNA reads TGTGCCAGCAGTTACTCGCTAGCGGGAGTTGATGAGACCCAGTACTTC.

In DNA, the CDR3 is TGTGCCAGCAGCGTAGGCCCAGACAGGGATTACGAGCAGTACTTC. It encodes CASSVGPDRDYEQYF. The V and J genes are TRBV9 and TRBJ2-7; 7 bases agree with TRBD1. CDR3 size: 15 residues. The germline CDR1 and CDR2 sequences are SGDLS and YYNGEE. V shed 0 bases and J 4 bases; nucleotides not matched to a gene: 7.

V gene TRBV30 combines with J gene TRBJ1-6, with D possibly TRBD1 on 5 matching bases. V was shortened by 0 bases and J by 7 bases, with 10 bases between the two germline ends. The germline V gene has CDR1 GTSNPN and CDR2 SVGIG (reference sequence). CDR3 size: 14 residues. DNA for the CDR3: TGTGCCTGGAGTGTAACCGGGGGGAATTCACCCCTCCACTTT. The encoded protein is CAWSVTGGNSPLHF.

CDR3 sequence reads: CASSQYKRTGDTDTQYF. In DNA, the CDR3 is TGTGCCAGCAGTCAGTATAAACGAACAGGAGACACAGATACGCAGTATTTT. V and J are TRBV7-9 and TRBJ2-3; possible D gene TRBD1, 5 bases. V was pared by 6 bases and J by 2 bases, with 21 bases between. CDR1 and CDR2 from the germline V gene are SEHNR and FQNEAQ (reference sequence). CDR3 length: 17 residues.

CDR3 loop: CATYRTGNTIYF. The CDR3 coding sequence is TGTGCCACCTATAGAACTGGAAACACCATATATTTT. The chain carries TRBV28 and TRBJ1-3; D gene unclear. V was cut by 10 bases and J by 2 bases, with 9 bases left in between. Germline assignment: CDR1 MDHEN and CDR2 SYDVKM. The CDR3 has 12 amino acids.

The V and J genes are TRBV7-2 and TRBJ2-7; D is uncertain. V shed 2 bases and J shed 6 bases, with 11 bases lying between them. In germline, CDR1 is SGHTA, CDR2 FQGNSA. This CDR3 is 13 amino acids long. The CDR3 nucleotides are TGTGCCAGCAGCTTATATCCTACAGCCGAGCAGTACTTC. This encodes CASSLYPTAEQYF.

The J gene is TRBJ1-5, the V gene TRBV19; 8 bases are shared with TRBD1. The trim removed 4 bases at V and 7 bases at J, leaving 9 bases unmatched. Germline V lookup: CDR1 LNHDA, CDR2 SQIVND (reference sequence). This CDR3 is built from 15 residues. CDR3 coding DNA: TGTGCCAGTAGTACGCTCCCGGGACAGGAACAGCCCCAGCATTTT. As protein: CASSTLPGQEQPQHF.

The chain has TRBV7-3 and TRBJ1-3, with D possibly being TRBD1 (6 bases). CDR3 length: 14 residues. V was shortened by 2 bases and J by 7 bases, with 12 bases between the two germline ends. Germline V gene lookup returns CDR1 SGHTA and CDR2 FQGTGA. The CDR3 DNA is TGTGCCAGCAGCTTAGGACCTCAGGGGAACACCATATATTTT. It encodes CASSLGPQGNTIYF.

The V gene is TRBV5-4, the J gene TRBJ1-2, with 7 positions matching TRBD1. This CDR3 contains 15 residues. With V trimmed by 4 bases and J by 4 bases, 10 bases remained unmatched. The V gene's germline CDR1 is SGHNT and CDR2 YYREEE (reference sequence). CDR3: CASSRDTGASYGYTF. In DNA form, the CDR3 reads TGTGCCAGCAGCCGTGACACAGGGGCGAGCTATGGCTACACCTTC.

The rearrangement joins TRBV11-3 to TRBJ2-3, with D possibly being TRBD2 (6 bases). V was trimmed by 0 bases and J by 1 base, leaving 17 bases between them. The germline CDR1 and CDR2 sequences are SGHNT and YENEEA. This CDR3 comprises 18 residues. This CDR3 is CASSLDRASVGGTDTQYF. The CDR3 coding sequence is TGTGCCAGCAGCTTAGATCGGGCTAGCGTCGGTGGCACAGATACGCAGTATTTT.

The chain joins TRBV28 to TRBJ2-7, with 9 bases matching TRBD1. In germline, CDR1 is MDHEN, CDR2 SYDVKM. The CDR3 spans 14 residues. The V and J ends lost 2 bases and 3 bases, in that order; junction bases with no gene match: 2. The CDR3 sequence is CASSLGTGSYEQYF. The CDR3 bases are TGTGCCAGCAGTTTAGGGACAGGGAGCTACGAGCAGTACTTC.

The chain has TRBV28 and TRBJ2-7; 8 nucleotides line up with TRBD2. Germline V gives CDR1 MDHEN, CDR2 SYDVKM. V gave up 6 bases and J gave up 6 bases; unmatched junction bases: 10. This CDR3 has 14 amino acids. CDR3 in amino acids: CASRLLTGTSEQYF. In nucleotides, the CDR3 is TGTGCCAGCAGACTTCTTACCGGGACTAGCGAGCAGTACTTC.

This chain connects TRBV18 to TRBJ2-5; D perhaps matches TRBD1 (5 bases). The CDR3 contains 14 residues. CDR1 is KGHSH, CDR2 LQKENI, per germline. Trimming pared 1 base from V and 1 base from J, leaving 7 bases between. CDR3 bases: TGTGCCAGCTCACCACGCGACAGCCAAGAGACCCAGTACTTC. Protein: CASSPRDSQETQYF.

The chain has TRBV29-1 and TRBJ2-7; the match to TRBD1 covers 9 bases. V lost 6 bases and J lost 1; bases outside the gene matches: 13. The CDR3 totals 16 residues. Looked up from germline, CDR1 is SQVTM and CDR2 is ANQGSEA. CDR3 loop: CSVSSSRDRVSYEQYF. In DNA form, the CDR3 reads TGCAGCGTCTCGTCGAGCCGGGACAGGGTTTCCTACGAGCAGTACTTC.

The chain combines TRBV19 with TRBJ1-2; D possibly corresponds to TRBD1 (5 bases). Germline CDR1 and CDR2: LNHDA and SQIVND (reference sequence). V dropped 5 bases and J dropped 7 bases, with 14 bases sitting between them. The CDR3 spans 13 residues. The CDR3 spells CASSPRGRGGYTF. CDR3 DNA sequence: TGTGCCAGTAGTCCACGGGGGAGGGGTGGCTACACCTTC.